This T cell receptor beta chain was documented in a study of T-cell reconstitution after alpha-beta-depleted transplantation in children. The ends were cut back, 6 bases at V and 1 base at J, with 15 bases in the middle. This CDR3 is 15 amino acids long. Germline V CDR1 and CDR2: MGHDK, SYGVNS. Preparation of the TCRbeta library used unique molecular identifiers. Using its own MiXCR run on the PCR reads, TCRdb lists one record per CDR3 protein. The sample has 450,000 to 600,000 distinct CDR3 sequences; around 17% are singletons. This rearrangement joins TRBV25-1 to TRBJ1-1; no definite D call. Source: PBMCs from the stem cell graft donor, taken from the stem cell graft. The clonotype was recovered from a human donor who donated a stem cell graft to a child with acute lymphoblastic leukemia. The CDR3 DNA follows: TGTGCCAGCAGAGGCCCACAGCTACGGAACACTGAAGCTTTCTTT. It codes for CASRGPQLRNTEAFF. Based on the CDR3 plus reference TRBV25-1 and TRBJ1-1, the full variable domain is EADIYQTPRYLVIGTGKKITLECSQTMGHDKMYWYQQDPGMELHLIHYSYGVNSTEKGDLSSESTVSRIRTEHFPLTLESARPSHTSQYLCASRGPQLRNTEAFFGQGTRLTVV.